This T cell receptor (beta chain) is from a study of blood T cell repertoires in COVID-19. Sequenced by immunoSEQ multiplex PCR; TCRdb stores in-frame clones only, minus some. The repertoire includes about 160,000 clones, roughly 84% of them detected once, and roughly a tenth sits in the top ten. The CDR3 spans 10 residues. In germline, CDR1 is DFQATT, CDR2 SNEGSKA (reference sequence). V was clipped by 0 bases and J by 12 bases, with 9 bases between them. The TCR was taken from an elderly woman with active or convalescent COVID-19. Sequenced material: peripheral blood. V is TRBV20-1 and J is TRBJ2-7, with no clear D. The CDR3 DNA follows: TGCAGTGCTAGAGATCTTCCTTTGTACTTC. Protein product: CSARDLPLYF.